The 20 T cell receptor beta chains below all came from one sample that was sequenced in a study of T cell responses to AZD1222 COVID-19 vaccine. Here immunoSEQ multiplex PCR was the method, and the copy in TCRdb shows in-frame clones only, minus some. The sample has some 80,000 clones; roughly 90% are singletons. Sequences were derived from peripheral blood, sampled on day 0 of MenACWY control vaccination. The receptors were gathered from an adult in good health.

The V call is TRBV11-2, the J call TRBJ2-1, with 10 bases fitting TRBD1. The CDR3 extends over 17 amino acids. The V segment lost 7 bases and the J segment 6 bases; nucleotides outside the gene matches: 15. Germline loops: CDR1 SGHAT, CDR2 FQNNGV. DNA for the CDR3: TGTGCCAGCATCATCGGAACAGGGGACAGGGGAACCAATGAGCAGTTCTTC. Amino acids: CASIIGTGDRGTNEQFF.

CDR3 coding DNA: TGTGCCAGTTACAGGCAAACTAACTATGGCTACACCTTC. Encoded protein: CASYRQTNYGYTF. V usage is TRBV5-6 and J usage is TRBJ1-2; a weak D match, TRBD1 (5 bases). This CDR3 has 13 amino acids. CDR1 and CDR2 from the germline V gene are SGHDT and YYEEEE. V lost 8 bases, J lost 0 bases, and 11 bases lay in between. Full variable domain (missing parts from reference TRBV5-6 and TRBJ1-2): DAGVTQSPTHLIKTRGQQVTLRCSPKSGHDTVSWYQQALGQGPQFIFQYYEEEERQRGNFPDRFSGHQFPNYSSELNVNALLLGDSALYLCASYRQTNYGYTFGSGTRLTVV.

This chain uses TRBV30 with TRBJ1-6, with 9 bases identical to TRBD1. This CDR3 region has 12 residues. CDR1 GTSNPN and CDR2 SVGIG come from the germline V gene (reference sequence). The ends lost 7 bases at V and 8 bases at J; junction bases unmatched: 3. The CDR3 region is CALDRGDSPLHF. The CDR3 DNA follows: TGTGCCTTGGACAGGGGTGATTCACCCCTCCACTTT.

The genes are TRBV30 and TRBJ1-5; D is unclear. Germline assignment: CDR1 GTSNPN and CDR2 SVGIG (reference sequence). CDR3 length: 13 residues. Between the trimmed V and J ends, which lost 1 base and 3 bases, there was a span of 7 bases. The CDR3 spells CAWSGQVNQPQHF. For the CDR3, the DNA is TGTGCCTGGAGTGGGCAGGTCAATCAGCCCCAGCATTTT.

This chain links TRBV5-1 with TRBJ1-1, with a weak D call TRBD1 (5 bases). V lost 10 bases and J 5 bases, leaving 21 bases between the germline ends. In germline, CDR1 is SGHRS, CDR2 YFSETQ. This CDR3 is 14 amino acids long. The CDR3 DNA reads as TGCGCCTCCATCGAACGGGGCCGAGGGACTGAAGCTTTCTTT. This codes for CASIERGRGTEAFF.

This chain joins TRBV19 and TRBJ2-7; possibly TRBD1 or TRBD2 for D (5 bases each). Germline assignment: CDR1 LNHDA and CDR2 SQIVND (reference sequence). Trimming pared 4 bases from V and 0 bases from J, leaving 13 bases between. CDR3 length: 15 amino acids. In DNA, the CDR3 is TGTGCCAGTAGTAGGGAAGGGACCCCCTCCTACGAGCAGTACTTC. It is translated as CASSREGTPSYEQYF.

The genes are TRBV3-1 (or the pseudogene TRBV3-2) and TRBJ2-1, with D perhaps matching TRBD1 or TRBD2 (6 bases each). CDR3 length: 17 residues. Germline V gene lookup returns CDR1 LGHDT and CDR2 YNNKEL (reference sequence). V was clipped by 2 bases and J by 10 bases, with 24 bases between them. The CDR3 nucleotides are TGTGCCAGCAGCCAACTGGGGGGCAGCGCCTACAATGAGGAGCAGTTCTTC. This encodes CASSQLGGSAYNEEQFF.

This chain uses TRBV3-1 (or the pseudogene TRBV3-2) with TRBJ1-2; D is ambiguous. Between the trimmed V and J ends, which lost 7 bases and 6 bases, there was a span of 18 bases. This CDR3 comprises 14 residues. The germline V gene has CDR1 LGHDT and CDR2 YNNKEL (reference sequence). This CDR3 reads CASIGPRGEDGYTF. Here the CDR3 DNA reads TGTGCCAGCATAGGGCCCCGGGGAGAGGATGGCTACACCTTC.

This chain connects TRBV6-2 or TRBV6-3 to TRBJ2-2; no firm D call. CDR1 and CDR2 from the germline V gene are MNHEY and SVGEGT. The V end was cut by 4 bases, the J end by 6 bases, with 12 bases between. The CDR3 covers 14 residues. The CDR3 sequence is CASSLRGGSGELFF. DNA of the CDR3: TGTGCCAGCAGTTTACGTGGTGGGTCCGGGGAGCTGTTTTTT.

The chain employs TRBV21-1 and TRBJ2-2; the table gives TRBD2 as D, unverified against the DNA. TRBV21-1 is tagged as a pseudogene. This CDR3 comprises 19 residues. For the CDR3, the DNA is TGTGCCAGCAGCAAAGATAAGTCCGGAGCGGGGAAGGGGACCGGGGAGCTGTTTTTT. This gives the protein CASSKDKSGAGKGTGELFF.

The V and J genes are TRBV7-9 and TRBJ1-2, with D maybe TRBD1 (5 bases). Germline V gene lookup returns CDR1 SEHNR and CDR2 FQNEAQ (reference sequence). With 5 bases removed from V and 2 bases from J, the gap between germline ends came to 9 bases. This CDR3 has 13 amino acids. For the CDR3, the DNA is TGTGCCAGCAGCATGGGGGACAACTATGGCTACACCTTC. Translated: CASSMGDNYGYTF.

The rearrangement uses TRBV5-6 and TRBJ2-4, with D unclear. Germline V gene lookup returns CDR1 SGHDT and CDR2 YYEEEE. Trimming cost V 4 bases and J 8 bases, with 13 bases left between them. CDR3 size: 13 residues. This chain's CDR3 is CASSPGHVDIQYF. DNA of the CDR3: TGTGCCAGCAGCCCTGGTCATGTAGACATTCAGTACTTC.

The J gene is TRBJ2-3, the V gene TRBV2, with 8 bases aligning to TRBD1. The CDR3 is 15 residues long. CDR1 and CDR2 (germline): SNHLY, FYNNEI. After removal of 7 bases from V and 3 bases from J, the junction contained 9 bases not matched to a gene. CDR3: CASTLTGARTDTQYF. The CDR3 DNA follows: TGTGCCAGCACCCTGACAGGGGCAAGGACAGATACGCAGTATTTT.

The J gene is TRBJ2-5, the V gene TRBV19; 7 bases agree with TRBD1. The CDR3 has 16 amino acids. After removal of 0 bases from V and 1 base from J, the junction contained 5 bases not matched to a gene. Germline loops: CDR1 LNHDA, CDR2 SQIVND (reference sequence). CDR3 sequence (DNA): TGTGCCAGTAGTATAGATCTGACAGGGATCCAAGAGACCCAGTACTTC. This translates into CASSIDLTGIQETQYF.

This sequence joins TRBV19 and TRBJ1-2; TRBD1 agrees at 7 bases. V dropped 7 bases and J dropped 0; count of bases not matched to a gene: 8. Germline V gene lookup returns CDR1 LNHDA and CDR2 SQIVND (reference sequence). This CDR3 has 15 residues. The CDR3 protein is CASKIEDRPNYGYTF. The CDR3 bases are TGTGCCAGTAAGATTGAGGACAGGCCTAACTATGGCTACACCTTC.

This sequence joins TRBV7-5 and TRBJ1-3. TRBV7-5 is a known pseudogene. This CDR3 is 16 amino acids long. The CDR3 loop reads CARSLLRGGSGNTIYF. The CDR3 coding sequence is TGTGCCAGAAGCCTACTGAGGGGGGGATCTGGAAACACCATATATTTT.

The chain employs TRBV19 and TRBJ2-7; D is perhaps TRBD1 (5 bases). The CDR3 runs 14 residues. Trimming removed 3 bases from V and 1 base from J, with 10 bases in between. Germline V CDR1 and CDR2: LNHDA, SQIVND (reference sequence). The CDR3 is CASSMVGRSYEQYF. The CDR3 DNA sequence: TGTGCCAGTAGTATGGTGGGGCGGTCCTACGAGCAGTACTTC.

This chain connects TRBV6-5 to TRBJ2-1; either TRBD1 or TRBD2 may supply D (5 bases each). Germline V CDR1 and CDR2: MNHEY, SVGAGI. The CDR3 loop spans 13 amino acids. Trimming took 6 bases from V and 6 from J, leaving 12 bases between them. For the CDR3, the DNA is TGTGCCAGCAGGGACCGGGGCCGCAATGAGCAGTTCTTC. Translated, it gives CASRDRGRNEQFF.

The V call is TRBV6-5, the J call TRBJ1-2; D gene ambiguous. Germline-derived CDR1 and CDR2 are MNHEY and SVGAGI. The V end was cut by 6 bases, the J end by 6 bases, with 17 bases between. The CDR3 spans 14 residues. CDR3 nucleotide sequence: TGTGCCAGCAGGGTAGGGCGGGTAGTCGATGGCTACACCTTC. It translates to CASRVGRVVDGYTF.

The V and J genes are TRBV19 and TRBJ1-1; unclear D gene. Trimming stripped 4 bases from V and 8 bases from J, with 11 bases between. The CDR3 sequence is 12 residues long. The germline CDR1 and CDR2 sequences are LNHDA and SQIVND (reference sequence). The CDR3 loop is CASSRQRTEAFF. DNA for the CDR3: TGTGCCAGTAGTAGACAACGCACGGAAGCTTTCTTT.